This TCR beta chain was captured in a study of T cells after yellow fever vaccination. This clonotype came up a few times. A single record per CDR3 protein comes from TCRdb applying MiXCR to the 5' RACE reads. Here the sample spans approximately 450,000 distinct CDR3 sequences, around 19% being singletons. V lost 5 bases to trimming and J lost 2 bases; unmatched junction nucleotides: 10. Per the germline V gene, CDR1 is SEHNR and CDR2 is FQNEAQ (reference sequence). There are 17 residues in the CDR3. This TCR came from a man between 18 and 35 years old who received the YFV17D yellow fever vaccine. This chain uses TRBV7-9 with TRBJ1-5; 9 positions match TRBD1. Sequencing was performed on PBMCs, taken before the yellow fever booster vaccination. CDR3: CASSQTGTGYGNQPQHF. CDR3 sequence (DNA): TGTGCCAGCAGCCAGACCGGGACAGGGTATGGCAATCAGCCCCAGCATTTT.